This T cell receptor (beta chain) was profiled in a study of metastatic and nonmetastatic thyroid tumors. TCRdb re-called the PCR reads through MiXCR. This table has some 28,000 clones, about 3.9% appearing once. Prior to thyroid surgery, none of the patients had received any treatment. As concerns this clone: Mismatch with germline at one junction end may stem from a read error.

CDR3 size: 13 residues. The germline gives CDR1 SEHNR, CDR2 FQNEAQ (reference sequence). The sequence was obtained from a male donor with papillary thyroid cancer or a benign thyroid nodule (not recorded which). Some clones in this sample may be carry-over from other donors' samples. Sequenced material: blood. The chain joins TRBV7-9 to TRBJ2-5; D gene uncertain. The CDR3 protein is CASSLGVQKTQCF. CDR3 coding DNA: TGTGCCAGCAGCTTAGGAGTCCAAAAGACCCAGTGCTTC.